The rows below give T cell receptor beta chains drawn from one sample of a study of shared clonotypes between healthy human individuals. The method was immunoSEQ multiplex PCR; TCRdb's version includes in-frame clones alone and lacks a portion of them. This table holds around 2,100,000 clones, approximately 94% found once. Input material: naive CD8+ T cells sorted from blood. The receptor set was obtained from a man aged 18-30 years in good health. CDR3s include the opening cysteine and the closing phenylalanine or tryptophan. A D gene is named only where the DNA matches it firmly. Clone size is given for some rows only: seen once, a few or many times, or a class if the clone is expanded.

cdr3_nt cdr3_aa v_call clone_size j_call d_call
TGTGCCAGCAGCTTAGGGGGGGCTGAAGCTTTCTTT CASSLGGAEAFF TRBV7-9 . TRBJ1-1 .
TGCGCCAGCAGTGAGTCGGCAGGGGGCACCGGGGAGCTGTTTTTT CASSESAGGTGELFF TRBV10-2 . TRBJ2-2 TRBD1
TGTGCCAGCAGCTTGGGAATGGCAGAGGAAAAACTGTTTTTT CASSLGMAEEKLFF TRBV13 . TRBJ1-4 .
TGTGCCAGCAGCTTAGGAGTCCTCTACGAGCAGTACTTC CASSLGVLYEQYF TRBV11-2 once TRBJ2-7 .
TGTGCCAGCACTCGGGACATCAATTACGAGCAGTACTTC CASTRDINYEQYF TRBV7-9 . TRBJ2-7 .
TGCGCCAGTGGAGGGGACAGGGGCTTGGGGAACACTGAAGCTTTCTTT CASGGDRGLGNTEAFF TRBV4-1 . TRBJ1-1 TRBD1
TGCAGTGCTAGAGCAGTTGGCACGCAGTATTTT CSARAVGTQYF TRBV20-1 . TRBJ2-3 .
TGTGCCAGCAGTGCTGGACAGGGGGCTAATTCACCCCTCCACTTT CASSAGQGANSPLHF TRBV27 . TRBJ1-6 TRBD1
TGTGCCAGCAGCTTATCTATGGAAACCAAAAACATTCAGTACTTC CASSLSMETKNIQYF TRBV7-3 . TRBJ2-4 .
TGTGCCAGCAGCAAAAAGGGGGGACCGCTCAGGCGTGGAAACACCATATATTTT CASSKKGGPLRRGNTIYF TRBV21-1 . TRBJ1-3 .
TGCAGCGTTGAACCCGGGAACTACAATGAGCAGTTCTTC CSVEPGNYNEQFF TRBV29-1 . TRBJ2-1 .
TGTGCCAGCAGCGTAGATCTGGGGACAGATACGCAGTATTTT CASSVDLGTDTQYF TRBV9 . TRBJ2-3 .
TGTGCCAGCAGCGAACAGGGGCGGGGGTACGAGCAGTACTTC CASSEQGRGYEQYF TRBV7-9 . TRBJ2-7 .
TGTGCCAGCAGCTTGACAGGGACCGAGCAGTACTTC CASSLTGTEQYF TRBV5-6 once TRBJ2-7 .
TGTGCCAGCAGTTCGACCGGGACAGGAAACACTGAAGCTTTCTTT CASSSTGTGNTEAFF TRBV27 . TRBJ1-1 TRBD1
TGTGCCAGCAGTTTCACGAGTGACACTGAAGCTTTCTTT CASSFTSDTEAFF TRBV28 . TRBJ1-1 .
TGTGCCAGCAGCGTAGCGCAGGGGACTGGAGCTTTCTTT CASSVAQGTGAFF TRBV9 . TRBJ1-1 .
TGCGCCAGCAGCCAGCGGGAGGGCGACACCGGGGAGCTGTTTTTT CASSQREGDTGELFF TRBV4-1 . TRBJ2-2 TRBD2
TGTGCCAGCAGCTTGCTGCCAGCCTCTAACTATGGCTACACCTTC CASSLLPASNYGYTF TRBV5-4 . TRBJ1-2 .
TGTGCCAGCAGTTACTCGGCGCAGGGACAAGAGACCCAGTACTTC CASSYSAQGQETQYF TRBV6-6 once TRBJ2-5 .
TGTGCCAGCAGCCCCAGGACTAGCGGGAGCTCCTACGAGCAGTACTTC CASSPRTSGSSYEQYF TRBV13 . TRBJ2-7 TRBD2
TGCAGTGCTAGAGAACTGGAATGGTACTTC CSARELEWYF TRBV20-1 . TRBJ2-7 .
TGTGCCACCAGCAGAGATGTATCCGAGCAGTACTTC CATSRDVSEQYF TRBV15 . TRBJ2-7 .
TGTGCCATCAGTTACCCGAGTACCTACGAGCAGTACTTC CAISYPSTYEQYF TRBV10-3 . TRBJ2-7 .
TGCAGCGTTGACGGGACAGTGAACACTGAAGCTTTCTTT CSVDGTVNTEAFF TRBV29-1 . TRBJ1-1 TRBD1
TGTGCCAGCAGTTTATCGAAGACAGGGATCTACGAGCAGTACTTC CASSLSKTGIYEQYF TRBV27 . TRBJ2-7 TRBD1
TGCGCCAGCAGCTACAGGCCTGACTACGAGCAGTACTTC CASSYRPDYEQYF TRBV5-1 . TRBJ2-7 .
TGCGCCAGCAGCTTCGGAGAAGCTGGAAACACCATATATTTT CASSFGEAGNTIYF TRBV5-1 . TRBJ1-3 .
TGTGCCTGGAGTAAAGGGGTCGGGGAGCTGTTTTTT CAWSKGVGELFF TRBV30 . TRBJ2-2 .
TGTGCTAGTGGTTTGAGTCAAGATACGCAGTATTTT CASGLSQDTQYF TRBV12-5 . TRBJ2-3 .
TGTGCCAGCAGCTTTCAAGGGGAGCTGTTTTTT CASSFQGELFF TRBV5-4 . TRBJ2-2 .
TGTGCCAGCAGCTCTAGCGGGGGTCACTACGAGCAGTACTTC CASSSSGGHYEQYF TRBV11-2 once TRBJ2-7 TRBD2
TGTGCCAGCAGCTTGGGGGAAGGACAGGGGCGCACAGATACGCAGTATTTT CASSLGEGQGRTDTQYF TRBV5-4 . TRBJ2-3 TRBD1
TGTGCCAGCAGCTTTTCGGGGGTAGGTAACACTGAAGCTTTCTTT CASSFSGVGNTEAFF TRBV5-6 . TRBJ1-1 .
TGTGCCAGCAGCAACAGGGACAACACCGGGGAGCTGTTTTTT CASSNRDNTGELFF TRBV11-3 . TRBJ2-2 .
TGTGCCAGTATTGGGGGGGTTGAAGCTTTCTTT CASIGGVEAFF TRBV19 . TRBJ1-1 .
TGCGCCAGCAGCGGGGGACAGGGGATGAACACTGAAGCTTTCTTT CASSGGQGMNTEAFF TRBV5-1 . TRBJ1-1 TRBD1
TGTGCCACCAGTACGGACAAGTCCTCCTACGAGCAGTACTTC CATSTDKSSYEQYF TRBV15 . TRBJ2-7 .
TGTGCCAGCAGTTCTAGCGTGGGCTCCTACAATGAGCAGTTCTTC CASSSSVGSYNEQFF TRBV2 . TRBJ2-1 .
TGTGCCAGCACCGATGGGCAGGGGGCCTACAATGAGCAGTTCTTC CASTDGQGAYNEQFF TRBV2 . TRBJ2-1 TRBD1
TGTGCCAGCTCACCTCTGGGCACTAGCGGGAGCCGATACCAAGAGACCCAGTACTTC CASSPLGTSGSRYQETQYF TRBV18 . TRBJ2-5 TRBD2
TGTGCCAGCAGCTTAAGACAAGGGGGGGCGGTTGAAGCTTTCTTT CASSLRQGGAVEAFF TRBV7-6 . TRBJ1-1 .
TGTGCCAGCCTTTCCAGGGATATCTACGAGCAGTACTTC CASLSRDIYEQYF TRBV21-1 . TRBJ2-7 .
TGTGCCAGCAGCCTGGGACAGGGGCACCTGGACGGTTCACCCCTCCACTTT CASSLGQGHLDGSPLHF TRBV7-9 . TRBJ1-6 TRBD1